This T cell receptor beta chain was identified during a study of shared clonotypes between healthy human individuals. Study results and limitations: Among donors, sharing of clonotypes was expected to be affected by sequencing depth. Shared clonotypes: approximately 5% naive CD4, about 4% naive CD8, less than 2.5% memory CD4, around 0.4% memory CD8. Sampling covered blood only; tissue repertoires likely differ.

About this clone itself: Its antigen is undetermined. Relative to the germline gene, one junction end is altered; a read error may explain this.

Produced via immunoSEQ multiplex PCR; TCRdb's table is partial and in-frame only. The sample yields roughly 2.5 million clones, roughly nine tenths seen once. Germline V gene data show CDR1 as SQVTM and CDR2 as ANQGSEA. CDR3 length: 14 residues. The chain links TRBV29-1 to TRBJ2-1; TRBD2 agrees at 12 bases. This receptor was obtained from a man between 18 and 29 years old in good health. The sequenced sample consisted of naive CD4+ T cells sorted from blood. Subset given: CD45RA+ positively selected. The CDR3 is CSAPGLAGYNGQFF. The CDR3 DNA is TGCAGCGCCCCGGGACTAGCGGGTTACAATGGGCAGTTCTTC.